This T cell receptor beta chain was observed in a study of type 1 and type 2 diabetes patients. PCR was run on genomic DNA. Multiplex PCR with 30 forward and 13 reverse primers amplified the TCR beta CDR3. A single record per CDR3 protein comes from TCRdb applying MiXCR to the multiplex PCR reads. Of about 290,000 distinct CDR3 sequences in the sample, 40% to 50% are singletons; the top ten hold roughly an eighth. Only one count was recorded for this clonotype. Trimming took 3 bases from V and 0 from J, leaving 19 bases between them. Germline values: CDR1 SGDLS, CDR2 YYNGEE. The CDR3 covers 18 residues.

This TCR derives from a man aged 18 to 30 with type 2 diabetes. The chain has TRBV9 and TRBJ2-1; TRBD2 is a possible D gene (5 bases). Sequenced: peripheral blood mononuclear cells (PBMCs). This CDR3 is CASSASPESGSSYNEQFF. In DNA form, the CDR3 reads TGTGCCAGCAGCGCCTCGCCCGAAAGCGGAAGCTCCTACAATGAGCAGTTCTTC.